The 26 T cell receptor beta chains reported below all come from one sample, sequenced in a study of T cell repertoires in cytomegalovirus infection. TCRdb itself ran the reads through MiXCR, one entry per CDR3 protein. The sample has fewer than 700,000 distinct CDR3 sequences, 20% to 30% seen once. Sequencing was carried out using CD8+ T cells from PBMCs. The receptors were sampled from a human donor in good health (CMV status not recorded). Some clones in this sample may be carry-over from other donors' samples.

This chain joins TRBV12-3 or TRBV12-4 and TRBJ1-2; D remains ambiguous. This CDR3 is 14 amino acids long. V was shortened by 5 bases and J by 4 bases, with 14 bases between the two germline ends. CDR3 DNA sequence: TGTGCCAGCAGTCCCGCGAACCATCCCTATGGCTACACCTTC. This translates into CASSPANHPYGYTF.

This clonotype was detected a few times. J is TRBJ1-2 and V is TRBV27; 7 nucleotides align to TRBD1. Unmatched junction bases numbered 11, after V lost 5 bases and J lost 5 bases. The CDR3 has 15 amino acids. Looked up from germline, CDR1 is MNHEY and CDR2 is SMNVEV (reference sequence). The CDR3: CASSNDRASPYGYTF. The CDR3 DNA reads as TGTGCCAGCAGTAATGACAGGGCCTCTCCTTATGGCTACACCTTC.

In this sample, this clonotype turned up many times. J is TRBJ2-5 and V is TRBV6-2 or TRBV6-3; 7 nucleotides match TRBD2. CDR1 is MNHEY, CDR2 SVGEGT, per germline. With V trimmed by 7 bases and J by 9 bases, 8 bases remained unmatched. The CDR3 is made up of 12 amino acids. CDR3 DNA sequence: TGTGCCAGCACTGCGGGGGAAGGGGCCCAGTACTTC. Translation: CASTAGEGAQYF.

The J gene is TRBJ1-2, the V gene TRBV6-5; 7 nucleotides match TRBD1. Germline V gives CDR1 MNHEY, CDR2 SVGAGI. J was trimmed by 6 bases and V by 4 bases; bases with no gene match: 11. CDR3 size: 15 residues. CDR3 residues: CASSSLPGQSNGYTF. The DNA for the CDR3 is TGTGCCAGCAGTTCCCTCCCGGGACAGAGCAATGGCTACACCTTC.

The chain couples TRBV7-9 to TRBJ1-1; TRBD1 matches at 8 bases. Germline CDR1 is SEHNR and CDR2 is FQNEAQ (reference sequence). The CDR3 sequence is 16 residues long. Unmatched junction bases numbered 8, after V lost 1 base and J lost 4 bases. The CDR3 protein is CASSLVPGGWGTEAFF. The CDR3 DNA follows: TGTGCCAGCAGCTTAGTCCCAGGGGGCTGGGGCACTGAAGCTTTCTTT.

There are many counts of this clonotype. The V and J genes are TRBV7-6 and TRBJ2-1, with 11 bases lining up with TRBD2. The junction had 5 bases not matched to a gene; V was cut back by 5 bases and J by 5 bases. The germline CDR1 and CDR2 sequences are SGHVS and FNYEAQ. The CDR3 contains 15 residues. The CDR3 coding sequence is TGTGCCAGCAGCGTGACTAGCGGGGACCACAATGAGCAGTTCTTC. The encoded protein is CASSVTSGDHNEQFF.

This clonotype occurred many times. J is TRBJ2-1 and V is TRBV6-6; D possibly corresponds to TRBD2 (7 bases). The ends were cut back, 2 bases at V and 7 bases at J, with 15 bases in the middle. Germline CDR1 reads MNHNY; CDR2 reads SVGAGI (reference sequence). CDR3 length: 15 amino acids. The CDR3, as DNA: TGTGCCAGCAGTTACGGTCGGGGGGCTATGAATGAGCAGTTCTTC. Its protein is CASSYGRGAMNEQFF.

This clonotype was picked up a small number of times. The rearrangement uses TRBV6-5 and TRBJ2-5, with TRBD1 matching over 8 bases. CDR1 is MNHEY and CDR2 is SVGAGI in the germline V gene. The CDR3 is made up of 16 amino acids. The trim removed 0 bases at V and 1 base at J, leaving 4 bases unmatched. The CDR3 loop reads CASSYSGTGTQETQYF. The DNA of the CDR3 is TGTGCCAGCAGTTACTCAGGGACAGGCACCCAAGAGACCCAGTACTTC.

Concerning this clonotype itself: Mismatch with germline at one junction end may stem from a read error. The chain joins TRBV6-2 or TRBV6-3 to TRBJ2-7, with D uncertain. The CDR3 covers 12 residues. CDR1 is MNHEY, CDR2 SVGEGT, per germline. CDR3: CANSYSSYEQYF. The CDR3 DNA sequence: TGTGCCAACAGTTACTCGTCCTACGAGCAGTACTTC.

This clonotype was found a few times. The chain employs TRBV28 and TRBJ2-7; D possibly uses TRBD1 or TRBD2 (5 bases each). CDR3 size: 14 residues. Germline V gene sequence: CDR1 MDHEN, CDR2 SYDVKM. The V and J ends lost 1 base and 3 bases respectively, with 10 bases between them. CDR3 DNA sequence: TGTGCCAGCAGTTTATTGGGACGAGACTACGAGCAGTACGTC. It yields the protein CASSLLGRDYEQYV.

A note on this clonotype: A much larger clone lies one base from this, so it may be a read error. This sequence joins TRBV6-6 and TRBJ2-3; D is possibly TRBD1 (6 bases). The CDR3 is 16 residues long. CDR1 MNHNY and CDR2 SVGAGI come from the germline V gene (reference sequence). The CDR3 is CANSYEGGWGTDTQYF. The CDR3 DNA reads TGTGCCAACAGTTATGAAGGGGGATGGGGCACAGATACGCAGTATTTT.

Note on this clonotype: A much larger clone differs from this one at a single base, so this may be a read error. CDR3 sequence: CASRLWPRDQYNEQFF. CDR3 coding DNA: TGTGCCAGCAGATTATGGCCCCGGGACCAATACAATGAGCAGTTCTTC. The chain joins TRBV11-1 to TRBJ2-1; D is perhaps TRBD1 or TRBD2 (5 bases each). The CDR3 covers 16 residues. Germline CDR1 and CDR2: SGHAT and FQDESV (reference sequence). V lost 6 bases to trimming and J lost 4 bases, with 19 bases between them.

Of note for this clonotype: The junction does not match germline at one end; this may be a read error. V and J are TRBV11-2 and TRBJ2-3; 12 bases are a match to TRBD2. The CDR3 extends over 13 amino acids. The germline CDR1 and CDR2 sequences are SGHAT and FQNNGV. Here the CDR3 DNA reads TGTGCCAGCAGCTTTGCTAGCGGGGGGGATTCGTCTTTT. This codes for CASSFASGGDSSF.

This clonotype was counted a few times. The CDR3 sequence is CASSTWDSQETQYF. The CDR3 DNA follows: TGTGCCAGCAGCACCTGGGACAGCCAAGAGACCCAGTACTTC. The chain carries TRBV5-5 and TRBJ2-5, with 7 bases that match TRBD1. This CDR3 spans 14 amino acids. The ends lost 4 bases at V and 1 base at J; junction bases unmatched: 4. The germline CDR1 and CDR2 sequences are SGHKS and YYEKEE (reference sequence).

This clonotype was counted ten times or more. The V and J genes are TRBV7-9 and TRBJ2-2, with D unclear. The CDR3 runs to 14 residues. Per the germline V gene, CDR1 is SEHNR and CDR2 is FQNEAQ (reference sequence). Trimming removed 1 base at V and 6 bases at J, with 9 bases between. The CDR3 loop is CASSLVTVPGELFF. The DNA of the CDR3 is TGTGCCAGCAGCTTAGTAACAGTACCCGGGGAGCTGTTTTTT.

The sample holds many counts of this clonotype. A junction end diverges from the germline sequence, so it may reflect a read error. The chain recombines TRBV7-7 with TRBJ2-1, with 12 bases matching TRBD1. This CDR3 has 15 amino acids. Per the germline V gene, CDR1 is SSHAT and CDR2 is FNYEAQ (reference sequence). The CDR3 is CASSPGTGGLDEQFF. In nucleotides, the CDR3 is TGTGCTAGCAGCCCGGGGACAGGGGGCCTCGATGAGCAGTTCTTC.

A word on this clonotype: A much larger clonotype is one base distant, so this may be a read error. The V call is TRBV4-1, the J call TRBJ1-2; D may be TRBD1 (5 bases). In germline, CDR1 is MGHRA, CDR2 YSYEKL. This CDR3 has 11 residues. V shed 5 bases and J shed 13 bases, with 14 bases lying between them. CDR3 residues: CASSSSGLSTF. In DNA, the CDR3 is TGCGCCAGCAGCTCCTCGGGGCTCTCCACCTTC.

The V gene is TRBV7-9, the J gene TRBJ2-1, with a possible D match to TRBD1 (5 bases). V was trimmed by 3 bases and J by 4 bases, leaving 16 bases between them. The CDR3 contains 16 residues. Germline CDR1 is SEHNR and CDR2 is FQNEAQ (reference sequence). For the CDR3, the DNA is TGTGCCAGCAGCTTTACTCAGGGTTGGTCATACAATGAGCAGTTCTTC. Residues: CASSFTQGWSYNEQFF.

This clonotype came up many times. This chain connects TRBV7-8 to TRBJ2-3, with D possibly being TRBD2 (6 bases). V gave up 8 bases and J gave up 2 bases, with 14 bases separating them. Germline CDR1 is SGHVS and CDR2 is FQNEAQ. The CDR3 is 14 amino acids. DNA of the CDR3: TGTGCCAGCGGAAAGCGGGCCCTCACAGATACGCAGTATTTT. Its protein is CASGKRALTDTQYF.

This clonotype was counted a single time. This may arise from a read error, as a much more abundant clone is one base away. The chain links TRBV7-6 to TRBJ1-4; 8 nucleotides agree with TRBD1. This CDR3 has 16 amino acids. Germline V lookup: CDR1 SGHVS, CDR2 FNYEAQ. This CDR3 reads CANSPYPDRASEKLFF. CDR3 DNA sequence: TGTGCCAACAGCCCGTACCCGGACAGGGCAAGTGAAAAACTGTTTTTT.

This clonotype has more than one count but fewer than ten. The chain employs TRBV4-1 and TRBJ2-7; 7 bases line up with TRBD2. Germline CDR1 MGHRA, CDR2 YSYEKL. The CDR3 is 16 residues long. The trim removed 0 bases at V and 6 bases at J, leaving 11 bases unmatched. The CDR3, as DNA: TGCGCCAGCAGCCAAGACCAGTTCACGGGGGGTGTCGAGCAGTACGTC. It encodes CASSQDQFTGGVEQYV.

CDR3 sequence (DNA): TGTGCCAGCACCTACCGGGAGACCCAGTACTTC. This translates into CASTYRETQYF. This rearrangement joins TRBV6-2 or TRBV6-3 to TRBJ2-5; D uncertain. Germline CDR1 and CDR2: MNHEY and SVGEGT. This CDR3 has 11 residues. Deletions cut 7 bases from V and 5 bases from J, with 8 bases between.

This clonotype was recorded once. The CDR3 nucleotides are TGTGCCAGCAGCCATCGGAACAGCTCCTACGAGCAGTACTTC. Protein: CASSHRNSSYEQYF. The chain combines TRBV7-9 with TRBJ2-7, with D unclear. V gave up 5 bases and J gave up 0 bases, with 11 bases separating them. CDR1 is SEHNR, CDR2 FQNEAQ, per germline (reference sequence). The CDR3 contains 14 residues.

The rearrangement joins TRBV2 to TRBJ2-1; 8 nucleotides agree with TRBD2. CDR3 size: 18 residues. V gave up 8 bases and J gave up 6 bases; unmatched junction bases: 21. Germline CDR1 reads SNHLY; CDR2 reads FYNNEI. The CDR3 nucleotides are TGTGCCAGCCGTGGACTAGCCTCTAAGGTTAACTGGGTCAATGAGCAGTTCTTC. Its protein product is CASRGLASKVNWVNEQFF.

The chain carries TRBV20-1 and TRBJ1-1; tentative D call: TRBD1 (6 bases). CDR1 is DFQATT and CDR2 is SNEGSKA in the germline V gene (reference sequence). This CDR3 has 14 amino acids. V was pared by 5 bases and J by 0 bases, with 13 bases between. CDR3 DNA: TGCAGTGCTTGGGGGGCCACCATGAACACTGAAGCTTTCTTT. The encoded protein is CSAWGATMNTEAFF.

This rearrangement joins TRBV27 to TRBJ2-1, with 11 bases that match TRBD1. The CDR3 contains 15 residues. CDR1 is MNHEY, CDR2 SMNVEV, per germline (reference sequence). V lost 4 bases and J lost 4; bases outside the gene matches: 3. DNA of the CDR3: TGTGCCAGCAGTTGGACAGGGGGCGCTTACAATGAGCAGTTCTTC. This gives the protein CASSWTGGAYNEQFF.